This section outlines one T cell receptor (beta chain) sequence together with its context. This sample was taken from a study of blood T cell repertoires in COVID-19. Only in-frame clones appear in the TCRdb table, and some are missing; sequencing was by immunoSEQ multiplex PCR. Among roughly 170,000 clones, around 90% were seen once, and the ten largest hold 2.7%. V shed 8 bases and J 5 bases; nucleotides not matched to a gene: 9. Germline V gene lookup returns CDR1 MNHEY and CDR2 SMNVEV (reference sequence). The CDR3 is 15 amino acids. The sequenced material came from peripheral blood. The chain combines TRBV27 with TRBJ2-5, with TRBD1 matching 12 bases. The sequence derives from a man aged 40-55 years with active or convalescent COVID-19. DNA for the CDR3: TGTGCCAGCTGGGGGTGGGACAGGGGGCGCGAGACCCAGTACTTC. Its translation: CASWGWDRGRETQYF.